These T cell receptor beta chains were read from a single sample in a study of memory CD4+ T cells and cytomegalovirus serostatus. Only in-frame clones appear in the TCRdb table, and some are missing; sequencing was by immunoSEQ multiplex PCR. The sample has 75,000 to 90,000 clones, over 80% seen once. Specimen: memory CD4+ T cells from blood. Receptor source: an adult in good health and CMV-seronegative. CDR3s include the opening cysteine and the closing phenylalanine or tryptophan. The D gene is left open where the match is weak. The size field is filled for only some rows; it gives once, few, many or a size class.

d_gene: NA
j_gene: TRBJ1-1
abundance: NA
v_gene: TRBV18
CDR3aa: CASSQAGLSDTEAFF
CDR3nt: TGTGCCAGCTCACAGGCAGGGTTGAGTGACACTGAAGCTTTCTTT

d_gene: NA
j_gene: TRBJ2-1
abundance: once
v_gene: TRBV18
CDR3aa: CASSPSGDRIPFF
CDR3nt: TGTGCCAGCTCACCATCGGGGGACCGCATTCCGTTCTTC

d_gene: NA
j_gene: TRBJ1-6
abundance: NA
v_gene: TRBV23-1
CDR3aa: CASSQTFLQLYNSPLHF
CDR3nt: TGCGCCAGCAGTCAAACCTTCCTACAGCTCTATAATTCACCCCTCCACTTT

d_gene: NA
j_gene: TRBJ2-3
abundance: NA
v_gene: TRBV9
CDR3aa: CASSSSVRVTDTQYF
CDR3nt: TGTGCCAGCAGCTCCTCGGTCAGGGTAACAGATACGCAGTATTTT

d_gene: NA
j_gene: TRBJ2-1
abundance: few
v_gene: TRBV27
CDR3aa: CASSLSYNEQFF
CDR3nt: TGTGCCAGCAGTTTATCGTACAATGAGCAGTTCTTC

d_gene: NA
j_gene: TRBJ2-5
abundance: NA
v_gene: TRBV5-1
CDR3aa: CASSLATGYQETQYF
CDR3nt: TGCGCCAGCAGCTTGGCTACAGGCTACCAAGAGACCCAGTACTTC

d_gene: NA
j_gene: TRBJ1-6
abundance: NA
v_gene: TRBV5-5
CDR3aa: CASTVLGRTNSPLHF
CDR3nt: TGTGCCAGCACGGTTCTAGGCAGGACGAATTCACCCCTCCACTTT

d_gene: NA
j_gene: TRBJ1-1
abundance: NA
v_gene: TRBV7-3
CDR3aa: CASSKYGGPLTGTEAFF
CDR3nt: TGTGCCAGCAGTAAATACGGGGGGCCGCTTACGGGGACTGAAGCTTTCTTT

d_gene: NA
j_gene: TRBJ2-7
abundance: NA
v_gene: TRBV7-6
CDR3aa: CASSLASQAEQYF
CDR3nt: TGTGCCAGCAGCTTAGCATCCCAGGCCGAGCAGTACTTC

d_gene: NA
j_gene: TRBJ1-6
abundance: NA
v_gene: TRBV30
CDR3aa: CAWSSGGDGGSPLHF
CDR3nt: TGTGCCTGGAGTTCGGGGGGCGATGGAGGATCACCCCTCCACTTT

d_gene: NA
j_gene: TRBJ1-2
abundance: few
v_gene: TRBV19
CDR3aa: CASSMIGAPYGYTF
CDR3nt: TGTGCCAGTAGTATGATCGGGGCACCATATGGCTACACCTTC

d_gene: NA
j_gene: TRBJ1-2
abundance: NA
v_gene: TRBV4-3
CDR3aa: CASSQDDRTAETQGYTF
CDR3nt: TGCGCCAGCAGCCAAGATGATCGAACAGCCGAAACTCAAGGCTACACCTTC

d_gene: TRBD1
j_gene: TRBJ2-7
abundance: NA
v_gene: TRBV27
CDR3aa: CASSGTGGGPYEQYF
CDR3nt: TGTGCCAGCAGTGGGACAGGGGGCGGCCCCTACGAGCAGTACTTC

d_gene: TRBD2
j_gene: TRBJ2-5
abundance: NA
v_gene: TRBV13
CDR3aa: CASSSWTSGGETQYF
CDR3nt: TGTGCCAGCTCCTCTTGGACTAGCGGAGGAGAGACCCAGTACTTC

d_gene: NA
j_gene: TRBJ1-4
abundance: NA
v_gene: TRBV25-1
CDR3aa: CASSDPRGINEKLFF
CDR3nt: TGTGCCAGCAGTGATCCCCGCGGAATTAATGAAAAACTGTTTTTT

d_gene: NA
j_gene: TRBJ1-2
abundance: medium-sized
v_gene: TRBV4-1
CDR3aa: CASSQGAWGNYGYTF
CDR3nt: TGCGCCAGCAGCCAAGGTGCTTGGGGTAACTATGGCTACACCTTC

d_gene: TRBD1
j_gene: TRBJ2-1
abundance: NA
v_gene: TRBV7-6
CDR3aa: CASSLADRGWDEQFF
CDR3nt: TGTGCCAGCAGCTTAGCGGACAGGGGGTGGGATGAGCAGTTCTTC

d_gene: TRBD2
j_gene: TRBJ2-5
abundance: NA
v_gene: TRBV4-2
CDR3aa: CASSQHHGLAGGETQYF
CDR3nt: TGTGCCAGCAGCCAACACCACGGACTAGCGGGGGGAGAGACCCAGTACTTC

d_gene: TRBD1
j_gene: TRBJ1-1
abundance: NA
v_gene: TRBV15
CDR3aa: CATSRDPGQGGAEAFF
CDR3nt: TGTGCCACCAGCAGAGATCCGGGACAGGGAGGAGCTGAAGCTTTCTTT

d_gene: NA
j_gene: TRBJ1-1
abundance: few
v_gene: TRBV11-2
CDR3aa: CASSFRENTEAFF
CDR3nt: TGTGCCAGCAGCTTCAGGGAGAACACTGAAGCTTTCTTT

d_gene: NA
j_gene: TRBJ1-1
abundance: NA
v_gene: TRBV5-6
CDR3aa: CASSLASEAFF
CDR3nt: TGTGCCAGCAGCTTGGCGTCGGAGGCTTTCTTT

d_gene: NA
j_gene: TRBJ1-1
abundance: NA
v_gene: TRBV5-1
CDR3aa: CASSFFGRGNTEAFF
CDR3nt: TGCGCCAGCAGCTTTTTCGGCCGTGGGAACACTGAAGCTTTCTTT

d_gene: NA
j_gene: TRBJ2-3
abundance: NA
v_gene: TRBV11-2
CDR3aa: CASSFTGRSTDTQYF
CDR3nt: TGTGCCAGCAGCTTTACAGGGAGGTCCACAGATACGCAGTATTTT

d_gene: NA
j_gene: TRBJ2-7
abundance: few
v_gene: TRBV19
CDR3aa: CASSNRDNSYEQYF
CDR3nt: TGTGCCAGTAGTAACCGGGACAACTCCTACGAGCAGTACTTC

d_gene: NA
j_gene: TRBJ2-5
abundance: NA
v_gene: TRBV4-1
CDR3aa: CASSQEGRIQETQYF
CDR3nt: TGCGCCAGCAGCCAAGAGGGACGGATCCAAGAGACCCAGTACTTC

d_gene: NA
j_gene: TRBJ2-6
abundance: NA
v_gene: TRBV19
CDR3aa: CASSIVSAGSGANVLTF
CDR3nt: TGTGCCAGTAGTATAGTGTCGGCAGGCTCTGGGGCCAACGTCCTGACTTTC

d_gene: NA
j_gene: TRBJ1-2
abundance: once
v_gene: TRBV19
CDR3aa: CASSMGANYGYTF
CDR3nt: TGTGCCAGTAGTATGGGAGCTAACTATGGCTACACCTTC

d_gene: NA
j_gene: TRBJ1-1
abundance: few
v_gene: TRBV29-1
CDR3aa: CSGAGQNTEAFF
CDR3nt: TGCAGCGGGGCGGGACAGAACACTGAAGCTTTCTTT

d_gene: TRBD2
j_gene: TRBJ2-5
abundance: NA
v_gene: TRBV5-4
CDR3aa: CASSSRQGLFQETQYF
CDR3nt: TGTGCCAGCAGCTCTCGGCAGGGACTATTCCAAGAGACCCAGTACTTC

d_gene: TRBD1
j_gene: TRBJ2-7
abundance: NA
v_gene: TRBV18
CDR3aa: CASSPKGGQGRGEQYF
CDR3nt: TGTGCCAGCTCACCAAAGGGGGGACAGGGCAGAGGCGAGCAGTACTTC

d_gene: NA
j_gene: TRBJ1-2
abundance: NA
v_gene: TRBV2
CDR3aa: CASSEAVNNYGYTF
CDR3nt: TGTGCCAGCAGTGAAGCAGTCAACAACTATGGCTACACCTTC

d_gene: TRBD1
j_gene: TRBJ1-3
abundance: NA
v_gene: TRBV6-5
CDR3aa: CASRRQGTLNTIYF
CDR3nt: TGTGCCAGCAGGAGACAGGGGACCTTGAACACCATATATTTT

d_gene: TRBD1
j_gene: TRBJ1-4
abundance: NA
v_gene: TRBV5-6
CDR3aa: CASSTPDRAREEEKLFF
CDR3nt: TGTGCCAGCAGCACCCCAGACAGGGCCAGGGAGGAAGAAAAACTGTTTTTT

d_gene: NA
j_gene: TRBJ1-1
abundance: NA
v_gene: TRBV7-3
CDR3aa: CASSPLTRTTEAFF
CDR3nt: TGTGCCAGCAGCCCATTAACGAGGACTACTGAAGCTTTCTTT

d_gene: NA
j_gene: TRBJ1-1
abundance: NA
v_gene: TRBV29-1
CDR3aa: CSVEKGRENTEAFF
CDR3nt: TGCAGCGTTGAAAAGGGACGGGAGAACACTGAAGCTTTCTTT

d_gene: NA
j_gene: TRBJ2-2
abundance: NA
v_gene: TRBV11-2
CDR3aa: CASSFLDTGELFF
CDR3nt: TGTGCCAGCAGCTTTCTAGACACCGGGGAGCTGTTTTTT

d_gene: TRBD1
j_gene: TRBJ1-1
abundance: NA
v_gene: TRBV11-2
CDR3aa: CASSLMGQGATEAFF
CDR3nt: TGTGCCAGCAGCTTAATGGGACAGGGGGCAACTGAAGCTTTCTTT

d_gene: NA
j_gene: TRBJ2-7
abundance: once
v_gene: TRBV6-5
CDR3aa: CASRRGVDYEQYF
CDR3nt: TGTGCCAGCAGAAGGGGGGTTGACTACGAGCAGTACTTC

d_gene: NA
j_gene: TRBJ1-3
abundance: NA
v_gene: TRBV19
CDR3aa: CASSFPGIGSGNTIYF
CDR3nt: TGTGCCAGTAGCTTTCCAGGGATCGGCTCTGGAAACACCATATATTTT